Each of the 26 T cell receptor beta chains below was sequenced from the same sample in a study of CD8 T cells in Susac syndrome (dated by TCRdb to between 2018 and 2021). The library came from the immunoSEQ multiplex PCR assay. RNA was extracted using the RNeasy kit, and about 0.45 to 1 ug of the RNA was reverse transcribed with random hexamers. The public reads were reprocessed in TCRdb via fastp at Q25 and MiXCR, keeping in-frame beta chains. Duplicate CDR3 protein sequences are folded into a single record with the most common DNA and genes. This sample comprises about 120,000 distinct CDR3 sequences, about 93% of them detected only once. The ten largest clonotypes hold about 0.28% of the sample. The sequencing input was CD8+ T cells from PBMCs. These receptors were obtained from a human donor with Susac syndrome.

The rearrangement uses TRBV7-8 and TRBJ2-1; no clear D. The CDR3 sequence is 14 residues long. V was pared by 4 bases and J by 1 base, with 8 bases between. Germline V CDR1 and CDR2: SGHVS, FQNEAQ. The CDR3 loop is CASSSIPSYNEQFF. Here the CDR3 DNA reads TGTGCCAGCAGCTCCATACCGTCCTACAATGAGCAGTTCTTC.

The chain carries TRBV29-1 and TRBJ2-3, with a weak D call TRBD2 (6 bases). Germline V gives CDR1 SQVTM, CDR2 ANQGSEA. The CDR3 is 12 residues long. V shed 5 bases and J shed 7 bases, with 13 bases lying between them. DNA of the CDR3: TGCAGCGTTAGTCGGGGGTCTAATACGCAGTATTTT. Translation gives CSVSRGSNTQYF.

The gene calls are TRBV6-5 and TRBJ2-1, with 10 bases identical to TRBD2. CDR3 length: 15 amino acids. V lost 5 bases and J lost 2; bases outside the gene matches: 3. The germline CDR1 and CDR2 sequences are MNHEY and SVGAGI. DNA of the CDR3: TGTGCCAGCAGTGCAACTAGCGGGGCCTACAATGAGCAGTTCTTC. As protein: CASSATSGAYNEQFF.

This chain uses TRBV13 with TRBJ1-2, with 11 positions matching TRBD1. V lost 4 bases, J lost 7 bases, and 2 bases stayed unmatched. Germline CDR1 reads PRHDT; CDR2 reads FYEKMQ (reference sequence). The CDR3 runs to 13 residues. CDR3 sequence reads: CASSSGQGAGYTF. CDR3 nucleotides: TGTGCCAGCAGCTCCGGACAGGGGGCTGGCTACACCTTC.

V gene TRBV4-3 combines with J gene TRBJ1-6; TRBD1 matches 9 bases. Germline trimming cut 4 bases from V and 15 bases from J; bases unmatched to any gene: 7. Germline values: CDR1 LGHNA, CDR2 YSLEER. There are 13 residues in the CDR3. The CDR3 is CASSPGTGRDLHF. In nucleotides, the CDR3 is TGCGCCAGCAGCCCAGGGACAGGGCGGGACCTCCACTTT.

The chain is built from TRBV3-1 and TRBJ2-5, with a tentative D call TRBD2 (5 bases). Trimming cost V 4 bases and J 6 bases, with 30 bases left between them. CDR1 and CDR2 (germline): LGHDT, YNNKEL (reference sequence). There are 19 residues in the CDR3. The CDR3 spells CASSPSSPVQARHRKTQYF. The CDR3 DNA sequence: TGTGCCAGCAGCCCCTCTAGCCCCGTCCAAGCTCGACATAGGAAGACCCAGTACTTC.

The rearrangement joins TRBV7-8 to TRBJ2-1; 10 nucleotides match TRBD2. V shed 6 bases, J shed 3 bases, and the junction held 5 bases outside the gene matches. The germline V gene has CDR1 SGHVS and CDR2 FQNEAQ. This CDR3 contains 15 residues. The CDR3 loop is CASRSGTSVYNEQFF. DNA of the CDR3: TGTGCCAGCAGGTCCGGGACTAGCGTCTACAATGAGCAGTTCTTC.

This chain links TRBV12-3 or TRBV12-4 with TRBJ2-5; either TRBD1 or TRBD2 may supply D (5 bases each). The V end was cut by 6 bases, the J end by 5 bases, with 13 bases between. The CDR3 length is 13 residues. CDR3 protein: CASRGPGRETQYF. The CDR3 DNA follows: TGTGCCAGCAGGGGACCCGGTAGGGAGACCCAGTACTTC.

The genes are TRBV19 and TRBJ1-1, with 8 nucleotides matching TRBD1. The length of the CDR3 is 12 residues. With 9 bases clipped from V and 4 bases from J, the junction kept 4 bases outside the gene matches. Germline-derived CDR1 and CDR2 are LNHDA and SQIVND (reference sequence). CDR3 nucleotide sequence: TGTGCCAGCCGTGACAGGGGCACTGAAGCTTTCTTT. Its translation: CASRDRGTEAFF.

The V and J genes are TRBV4-1 and TRBJ2-7; tentatively, D is TRBD1 (6 bases). V dropped 0 bases and J dropped 2 bases, with 11 bases sitting between them. CDR1 is MGHRA and CDR2 is YSYEKL in the germline V gene. This CDR3 comprises 15 residues. CDR3 region: CASSQESRGTYEQYF. For the CDR3, the DNA is TGCGCCAGCAGCCAAGAATCCAGGGGTACCTACGAGCAGTACTTC.

This clonotype has just one count. The gene calls are TRBV6-2 or TRBV6-3 and TRBJ2-1, with D possibly being TRBD1 (6 bases). This CDR3 spans 13 amino acids. The V end was cut by 5 bases, the J end by 7 bases, with 12 bases between. CDR1 and CDR2 (germline): MNHEY, SVGEGT. CDR3 coding DNA: TGTGCCAGCAGTACTGCAGGGGCGAATGAGCAGTTCTTC. As protein: CASSTAGANEQFF.

The chain recombines TRBV2 with TRBJ2-3, with D hard to call. The CDR3 is 14 residues long. Per the germline V gene, CDR1 is SNHLY and CDR2 is FYNNEI. V lost 8 bases and J lost 2, with 14 bases in between. The CDR3 nucleotides are TGTGCCAGCCGCTATCGACCCGCCACAGATACGCAGTATTTT. Translation: CASRYRPATDTQYF.

The chain carries TRBV12-3 or TRBV12-4 and TRBJ2-7; D might be TRBD1 (6 bases). Trimming removed 4 bases at V and 1 base at J, with 11 bases between. This CDR3 comprises 14 residues. The CDR3 spells CASSWTDPSYEQYF. In DNA form, the CDR3 reads TGTGCCAGCAGTTGGACAGATCCGTCCTACGAGCAGTACTTC.

This clonotype appeared a single time. The chain carries TRBV11-2 and TRBJ2-7, with TRBD1 matching 9 bases. V dropped 6 bases and J dropped 5; count of bases not matched to a gene: 5. The CDR3 runs to 13 residues. Germline V gene lookup returns CDR1 SGHAT and CDR2 FQNNGV. The CDR3 DNA sequence: TGTGCCAGCAGGGGGACAGGGAACCACGAGCAGTACTTC. It specifies CASRGTGNHEQYF.

The genes are TRBV19 and TRBJ2-3; D not certain. Germline assignment: CDR1 LNHDA and CDR2 SQIVND (reference sequence). CDR3 length: 13 residues. Trimming pared 2 bases from V and 6 bases from J, leaving 9 bases between. The CDR3 spells CASSIILGDTQYF. The CDR3 DNA sequence: TGTGCCAGTAGTATAATATTAGGGGATACGCAGTATTTT.

The genes are TRBV13 and TRBJ2-1; D might be TRBD1 (6 bases). The CDR3 length is 15 residues. V was trimmed by 5 bases and J by 0 bases, leaving 11 bases between them. Germline-derived CDR1 and CDR2 are PRHDT and FYEKMQ (reference sequence). The CDR3 nucleotides are TGTGCCAGCAGCGGGGGCCTCAGCTCCTACAATGAGCAGTTCTTC. It is translated as CASSGGLSSYNEQFF.

The gene calls are TRBV20-1 and TRBJ1-3; D is possibly TRBD1 (5 bases). Germline V lookup: CDR1 DFQATT, CDR2 SNEGSKA (reference sequence). This CDR3 is built from 15 residues. The V and J ends lost 0 bases and 4 bases respectively, with 13 bases between them. CDR3 region: CSARDRARAGNTIYF. The CDR3 coding sequence is TGCAGTGCTAGAGATCGTGCCAGGGCAGGAAACACCATATATTTT.

This clonotype came up once. The J gene is TRBJ1-1, the V gene TRBV29-1; maybe TRBD1 (5 bases). Germline lookup yields CDR1 SQVTM and CDR2 ANQGSEA. The CDR3 loop spans 12 amino acids. Trimming left V 5 bases short and J 5 bases short, with 12 bases between. CDR3 DNA: TGCAGCGTTAGAGTCAGGGATACTGAAGCTTTCTTT. Protein product: CSVRVRDTEAFF.

This chain uses TRBV29-1 with TRBJ1-2; 7 nucleotides align to TRBD1. Germline CDR1 SQVTM, CDR2 ANQGSEA. The junction had 12 bases not matched to a gene; V was cut back by 4 bases and J by 4 bases. The CDR3 consists of 15 residues. Written as DNA, the CDR3 is TGCAGCGTTGGCCAACCGGGACAGAACGTCTATGGCTACACCTTC. It is translated as CSVGQPGQNVYGYTF.

This clonotype has just a few counts. V usage is TRBV6-1 and J usage is TRBJ1-3; 8 nucleotides agree with TRBD1. This CDR3 contains 14 residues. The V and J ends lost 6 bases and 4 bases, in that order; junction bases with no gene match: 5. Germline V gene data show CDR1 as MNHNS and CDR2 as SASEGT. The CDR3 protein is CASSQGATGNTIYF. Written as DNA, the CDR3 is TGTGCCAGCAGCCAGGGGGCAACAGGAAACACCATATATTTT.

The chain carries TRBV30 and TRBJ2-7; 7 bases map to TRBD1. This CDR3 is 13 amino acids long. V trimming: 0 bases; J trimming: 5 bases; junction bases outside the gene matches: 4. The germline V gene has CDR1 GTSNPN and CDR2 SVGIG (reference sequence). The CDR3 loop reads CAWSVQGRDEQYF. CDR3 nucleotide sequence: TGTGCCTGGAGTGTACAGGGGCGGGACGAGCAGTACTTC.

The chain recombines TRBV13 with TRBJ2-5; 10 bases match TRBD2. Germline lookup yields CDR1 PRHDT and CDR2 FYEKMQ (reference sequence). The ends lost 3 bases at V and 5 bases at J; junction bases unmatched: 6. CDR3 length equals 15 residues. CDR3 DNA: TGTGCCAGCAGCTTTGCTAGCGGGGGTCAGGAGACCCAGTACTTC. It yields the protein CASSFASGGQETQYF.

J is TRBJ2-7 and V is TRBV20-1, with 7 bases fitting TRBD1. Trimming cost V 6 bases and J 2 bases; bases outside gene matches: 10. Germline-derived CDR1 and CDR2 are DFQATT and SNEGSKA (reference sequence). The CDR3 sequence is 14 residues long. CDR3 nucleotide sequence: TGCAGTGCCCCCCGACAGGGTACCCCCTACGAGCAGTACTTC. Residues: CSAPRQGTPYEQYF.

A few counts support this clonotype. The chain combines TRBV4-1 with TRBJ1-1; no reliable D call. CDR3 length: 14 residues. The germline V gene encodes CDR1 MGHRA and CDR2 YSYEKL. V was shortened by 4 bases and J by 3 bases, with 12 bases between the two germline ends. The DNA of the CDR3 is TGCGCCAGCAGCCCCCCCGCAGTGGACACTGAAGCTTTCTTT. Its protein product is CASSPPAVDTEAFF.

This chain connects TRBV9 to TRBJ2-3, with D perhaps TRBD1 (6 bases). Germline CDR1 is SGDLS and CDR2 is YYNGEE. The CDR3 is 19 amino acids. Deletions cut 3 bases from V and 1 base from J, with 24 bases between. The chain's CDR3 is CASSGPPEVWGLGTDTQYF. CDR3 in DNA: TGTGCCAGCAGCGGACCGCCGGAGGTTTGGGGGCTAGGCACAGATACGCAGTATTTT. The full variable domain, in which reference TRBV9 and TRBJ2-3 provide the parts outside the CDR3, is DSGVTQTPKHLITATGQRVTLRCSPRSGDLSVYWYQQSLDQGLQFLIQYYNGEERAKGNILERFSAQQFPDLHSELNLSSLELGDSALYFCASSGPPEVWGLGTDTQYFGPGTRLTVL.

This clonotype has more than one count but fewer than ten. The rearrangement uses TRBV12-3 or TRBV12-4 and TRBJ1-5, with D uncertain. The CDR3 has 13 residues. Between the trimmed V and J ends, which lost 3 bases and 4 bases, there was a span of 7 bases. The CDR3, as DNA: TGTGCCAGCAGTTTCGAGCGAAATCAGCCCCAGCATTTT. It specifies CASSFERNQPQHF.